This TCR beta chain was observed in a study of T cell changes during pregnancy in multiple sclerosis. The table came from immunoSEQ multiplex PCR; TCRdb's copy has only in-frame clones and leaves some out. The data show tens of thousands of clones, with over 80% seen just once and roughly 10% held by the top ten. The CDR3 loop spans 16 amino acids. V lost 1 base, J lost 10 bases, and 17 bases lay in between. Germline V CDR1 and CDR2: LGHNA, YSLEER. The starting material was CD8+ T cells from peripheral blood mononuclear cells, obtained in the first trimester of pregnancy. The chain is built from TRBV4-3 and TRBJ1-6, with a weak D call TRBD1 (6 bases). The clonotype originates from a female donor with multiple sclerosis, enrolled in a pregnancy study. The CDR3 DNA follows: TGCGCCAGCAGCCAAGCAGCGGACAGCCCATGGTCACCCCTCCACTTT. It yields the protein CASSQAADSPWSPLHF.